The clone carrying this TCR beta chain came up many times. The junction shows a germline mismatch at one end, possibly a read error. The data derive from a study of T-cell reconstitution after alpha-beta-depleted transplantation in children. Unique molecular identifiers were incorporated into the prepared TCRbeta library. TCRdb re-called the PCR reads with MiXCR, one entry per CDR3 protein. This sample yields about 500,000 distinct CDR3 sequences, of which about 31% are seen a single time; 2% to 2.5% belongs to the top ten. Germline CDR1 is SGHTA and CDR2 is FQGNSA. This CDR3 has 15 residues. This TCR came from a human donor who donated a stem cell graft to a child with aplastic anemia. The sample was PBMCs from the stem cell graft donor, taken from the stem cell graft. The chain links TRBV7-2 to TRBJ1-1; possibly TRBD1 for D (6 bases). Written as DNA, the CDR3 is TGTGCCAGCAGTTTAGGCGGACAGCTGAACACTGAAGCTTTCTTT. Protein product: CASSLGGQLNTEAFF.